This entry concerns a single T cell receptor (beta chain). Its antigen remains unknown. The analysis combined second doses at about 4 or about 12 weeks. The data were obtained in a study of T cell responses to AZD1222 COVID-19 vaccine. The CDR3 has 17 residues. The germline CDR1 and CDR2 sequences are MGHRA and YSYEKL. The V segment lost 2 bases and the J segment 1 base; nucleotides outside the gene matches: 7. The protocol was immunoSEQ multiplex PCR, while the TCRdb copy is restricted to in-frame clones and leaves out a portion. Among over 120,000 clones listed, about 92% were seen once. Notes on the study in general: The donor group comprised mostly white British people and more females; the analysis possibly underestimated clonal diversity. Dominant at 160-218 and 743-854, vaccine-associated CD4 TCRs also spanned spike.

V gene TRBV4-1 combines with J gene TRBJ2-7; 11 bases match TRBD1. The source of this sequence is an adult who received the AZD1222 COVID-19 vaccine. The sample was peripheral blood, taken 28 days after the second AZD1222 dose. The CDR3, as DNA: TGCGCCAGCAGCCAATTGTACGGGACAGGGGGTTCCTACGAGCAGTACTTC. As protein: CASSQLYGTGGSYEQYF.